The 23 T cell receptor beta chains below all came from one sample that was sequenced in a study of Ad26.COV2.S vaccination and SARS-CoV-2 variants. Clones were read by immunoSEQ multiplex PCR, and TCRdb kept only the in-frame ones, dropping some. The repertoire holds more than 300,000 clones, with 85% as singletons. The treatment here: 15 to 20 received Ad26.COV2.S at low or high dose, single or two shots; roughly five received placebo; per-sample allocation not given. Specimens were obtained on day 63 following the first vaccine or placebo injection. The material was peripheral blood, obtained in a trial of Ad26.COV2.S vaccine versus placebo. Every receptor here comes from a person between 18 and 65 years old who received the Ad26.COV2.S COVID-19 vaccine or a placebo.

The chain is built from TRBV7-9 and TRBJ2-5; D unclear. The germline CDR1 and CDR2 sequences are SEHNR and FQNEAQ (reference sequence). V was pared by 5 bases and J by 1 base, with 11 bases between. CDR3 length: 14 residues. The CDR3 here is CASSPRTVQETQYF. As DNA, the CDR3 is TGTGCCAGCAGCCCTCGGACGGTCCAAGAGACCCAGTACTTC.

CDR3 amino acids: CASSTRQGYTEAFF. CDR3 coding DNA: TGTGCCAGCAGCACACGACAGGGTTACACTGAAGCTTTCTTT. The chain is built from TRBV7-8 and TRBJ1-1; the match to TRBD1 covers 7 bases. The CDR3 spans 14 residues. With V trimmed by 5 bases and J by 3 bases, 6 bases remained unmatched. CDR1 and CDR2 from the germline V gene are SGHVS and FQNEAQ.

The chain recombines TRBV27 with TRBJ1-2; 8 bases align to TRBD1. V gave up 2 bases and J gave up 7 bases; unmatched junction bases: 6. CDR1 is MNHEY and CDR2 is SMNVEV in the germline V gene (reference sequence). The CDR3 covers 14 residues. This CDR3 reads CASSLAQGAGGYTF. Written as DNA, the CDR3 is TGTGCCAGCAGTTTAGCGCAGGGGGCAGGTGGCTACACCTTC.

The chain uses TRBV7-3 and TRBJ2-3; 13 bases map to TRBD2. Germline V lookup: CDR1 SGHTA, CDR2 FQGTGA. J gave up 1 base and V 5 bases, and 12 bases lay outside the gene matches. The CDR3 runs 19 residues. DNA of the CDR3: TGTGCCAGCAGCCCGCCGCCTTCCGGGACTAGCGGGGGCACAGATACGCAGTATTTT. Translation gives CASSPPPSGTSGGTDTQYF.

This rearrangement joins TRBV5-1 to TRBJ2-3; D is perhaps TRBD1 or TRBD2 (7 bases each). This CDR3 comprises 14 residues. Germline loops: CDR1 SGHRS, CDR2 YFSETQ. The V end was cut by 6 bases, the J end by 0 bases, with 11 bases between. The chain's CDR3 is CASTQGGSTDTQYF. CDR3 DNA: TGCGCCAGCACCCAGGGGGGGAGCACAGATACGCAGTATTTT.

The chain couples TRBV2 to TRBJ2-5; maybe TRBD2 (6 bases). The V and J ends lost 3 bases and 5 bases respectively, with 16 bases between them. Germline-derived CDR1 and CDR2 are SNHLY and FYNNEI. CDR3 length: 15 residues. CDR3 in amino acids: CASSDKRASAETQYF. DNA of the CDR3: TGTGCCAGCAGTGATAAGCGGGCTAGCGCCGAGACCCAGTACTTC.

J is TRBJ2-1 and V is TRBV5-1; 9 bases fit TRBD2. This CDR3 is built from 16 residues. With 4 bases clipped from V and 7 bases from J, the junction kept 12 bases outside the gene matches. Germline loops: CDR1 SGHRS, CDR2 YFSETQ. The CDR3 coding sequence is TGCGCCAGCAGCCCGCAGGGGCGCGGGGGGGCGAATGAGCAGTTCTTC. Residues: CASSPQGRGGANEQFF.

V is TRBV4-1 and J is TRBJ1-5; D is unresolved. The CDR3 length is 17 residues. CDR1 is MGHRA and CDR2 is YSYEKL in the germline V gene. The V and J ends lost 0 bases and 0 bases respectively, with 12 bases between them. CDR3 loop: CASSQDRTAYSNQPQHF. CDR3 DNA sequence: TGCGCCAGCAGCCAAGATCGAACAGCTTATAGCAATCAGCCCCAGCATTTT.

The chain has TRBV7-9 and TRBJ1-2, with D tentatively TRBD1 (5 bases). With 5 bases removed from V and 6 bases from J, the gap between germline ends came to 10 bases. CDR1 is SEHNR, CDR2 FQNEAQ, per germline (reference sequence). The CDR3 runs 12 residues. The CDR3 loop is CASSQSGDGYTF. In DNA form, the CDR3 reads TGTGCCAGCAGCCAGTCGGGGGATGGCTACACCTTC.

This chain joins TRBV5-1 and TRBJ2-2, with 8 bases fitting TRBD1. With 4 bases clipped from V and 1 base from J, the junction kept 6 bases outside the gene matches. The germline V gene encodes CDR1 SGHRS and CDR2 YFSETQ. This CDR3 has 16 amino acids. The chain's CDR3 is CASSRGDRGNTGELFF. The DNA of the CDR3 is TGCGCCAGCAGCCGGGGCGACAGGGGGAACACCGGGGAGCTGTTTTTT.

V and J are TRBV15 and TRBJ1-5; weak D call: TRBD1 (5 bases). Trimming removed 0 bases at V and 4 bases at J, with 10 bases between. Germline V gives CDR1 LNHNV, CDR2 YYDKDF (reference sequence). The CDR3 loop spans 15 amino acids. CDR3 residues: CATSRDRVINQPQHF. The CDR3 coding sequence is TGTGCCACCAGCAGAGACAGGGTGATAAATCAGCCCCAGCATTTT.

This chain joins TRBV11-2 and TRBJ2-5; the match to TRBD1 covers 9 bases. V shed 2 bases and J 2 bases; nucleotides not matched to a gene: 6. The CDR3 length is 16 residues. From germline, CDR1 is SGHAT and CDR2 FQNNGV. The CDR3 DNA reads as TGTGCCAGCAGCTTAACAGGGGGCTGGGCTCAAGAGACCCAGTACTTC. Translation gives CASSLTGGWAQETQYF.

The chain combines TRBV27 with TRBJ1-2; perhaps TRBD1 as D (5 bases). The ends were cut back, 8 bases at V and 5 bases at J, with 12 bases in the middle. The germline V gene has CDR1 MNHEY and CDR2 SMNVEV (reference sequence). The CDR3 has 12 residues. Here the CDR3 reads CASSRGNYGYTF. In DNA, the CDR3 is TGTGCCAGCTCCCGGGGGAATTATGGCTACACCTTC.

The V and J genes are TRBV5-4 and TRBJ1-6; D uncertain. The germline V gene has CDR1 SGHNT and CDR2 YYREEE (reference sequence). V gave up 1 base and J gave up 5 bases, with 13 bases separating them. CDR3 length equals 16 residues. This CDR3 reads CASSLQRAGDNSPLHF. As DNA, the CDR3 is TGTGCCAGCAGCTTGCAACGCGCAGGAGATAATTCACCCCTCCACTTT.

CDR3 sequence: CASSLTQGATNEKLFF. In nucleotides, the CDR3 is TGTGCCAGCAGTTTAACTCAGGGGGCGACTAATGAAAAACTGTTTTTT. The J gene is TRBJ1-4, the V gene TRBV6-5, with TRBD1 identical over 8 bases. V gave up 4 bases and J gave up 2 bases; unmatched junction bases: 6. Germline V gene sequence: CDR1 MNHEY, CDR2 SVGAGI. The CDR3 is 16 amino acids.

This clone came up once. The J gene is TRBJ1-4, the V gene TRBV4-1; D gene uncertain. The CDR3 runs 13 residues. Germline assignment: CDR1 MGHRA and CDR2 YSYEKL. Trimming took off 1 base at V and 11 bases at J, with 11 bases between the two ends. In DNA, the CDR3 is TGCGCCAGCAGCCAAGGGGTTTCGTTTAAACTGTTTTTT. It codes for CASSQGVSFKLFF.

The chain carries TRBV10-3 and TRBJ1-2, with a tentative D call TRBD1 (5 bases). V dropped 4 bases and J dropped 4 bases, with 13 bases sitting between them. The CDR3 contains 14 residues. Germline V lookup: CDR1 ENHRY, CDR2 SYGVKD. CDR3 nucleotide sequence: TGTGCCATCAGTGGAAGGATGGGGGGCTATGGCTACACCTTC. This codes for CAISGRMGGYGYTF.

This chain uses TRBV5-1 with TRBJ1-4; 9 nucleotides line up with TRBD1. The CDR3 is made up of 17 amino acids. Per the germline V gene, CDR1 is SGHRS and CDR2 is YFSETQ. The J segment lost 3 bases and the V segment lost 4 bases, leaving 10 bases of the junction unmatched. Here the CDR3 DNA reads TGCGCCAGCAGCCGGGGGACAGGGTCGGCGGCTAATGAAAAACTGTTTTTT. Translating it yields CASSRGTGSAANEKLFF.

This chain joins TRBV11-1 and TRBJ2-3, with D possibly matching TRBD2 (6 bases). The CDR3 covers 14 residues. The germline V and J ends were trimmed by 6 bases and 2 bases, with 12 bases remaining between them. Germline assignment: CDR1 SGHAT and CDR2 FQDESV (reference sequence). The CDR3 DNA sequence: TGTGCCAGCAGTCCCGAGCGGGTCACAGATACGCAGTATTTT. As protein: CASSPERVTDTQYF. The complete variable domain, with remaining parts taken from reference TRBV11-1 and TRBJ2-3, reads EAEVAQSPRYKITEKSQAVAFWCDPISGHATLYWYRQILGQGPELLVQFQDESVVDDSQLPKDRFSAERLKGVDSTLKIQPAELGDSAMYLCASSPERVTDTQYFGPGTRLTVL.

This chain joins TRBV10-1 and TRBJ2-5; no clear D gene. Deletions cut 0 bases from V and 5 bases from J, with 10 bases between. The CDR3 is 14 residues long. CDR1 and CDR2 from the germline V gene are WNHNN and SYGVQD (reference sequence). CDR3 nucleotide sequence: TGCGCCAGCAGTGAGTCTGGCAGTAGGGAGACCCAGTACTTC. Its translation is CASSESGSRETQYF.

The rearrangement joins TRBV7-9 to TRBJ1-2, with 7 bases lining up with TRBD1. V was clipped by 3 bases and J by 2 bases; unmatched bases: 12. The germline V gene has CDR1 SEHNR and CDR2 FQNEAQ (reference sequence). CDR3 length: 17 residues. As DNA, the CDR3 is TGTGCCAGCAGCTTGAATGTTCTGGGACAGACCAACTATGGCTACACCTTC. Encoded protein: CASSLNVLGQTNYGYTF.

The chain uses TRBV5-4 and TRBJ2-7, with 9 bases lining up with TRBD1. The V segment lost 4 bases and the J segment 2 bases; nucleotides outside the gene matches: 4. The CDR3 contains 14 residues. Per germline, CDR1 SGHNT and CDR2 YYREEE (reference sequence). CDR3 nucleotide sequence: TGTGCCAGCAGCCACAGGGGGCGGCCCTACGAGCAGTACTTC. Protein: CASSHRGRPYEQYF.

Regarding this clone: The same CDR3 also results from other DNA sequences found in this sample. The rearrangement uses TRBV15 and TRBJ1-5, with D perhaps matching TRBD1 (6 bases). The length of the CDR3 is 16 residues. The germline gives CDR1 LNHNV, CDR2 YYDKDF (reference sequence). V was trimmed by 0 bases and J by 6 bases, leaving 15 bases between them. The chain's CDR3 is CATSRDPGRGGQPQHF. CDR3 in DNA: TGTGCCACCAGCAGAGATCCCGGCAGGGGTGGTCAGCCCCAGCATTTT.